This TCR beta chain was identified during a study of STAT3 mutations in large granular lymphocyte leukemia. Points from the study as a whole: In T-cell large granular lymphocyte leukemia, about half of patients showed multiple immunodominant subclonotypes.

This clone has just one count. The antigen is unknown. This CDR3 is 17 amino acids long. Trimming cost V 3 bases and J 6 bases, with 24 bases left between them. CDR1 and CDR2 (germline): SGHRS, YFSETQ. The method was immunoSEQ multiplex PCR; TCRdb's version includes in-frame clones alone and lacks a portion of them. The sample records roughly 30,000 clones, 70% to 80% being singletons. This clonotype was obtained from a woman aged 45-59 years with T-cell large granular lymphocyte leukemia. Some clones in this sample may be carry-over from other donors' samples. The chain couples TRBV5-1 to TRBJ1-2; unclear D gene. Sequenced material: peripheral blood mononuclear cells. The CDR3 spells CASSSRFTGPLGNGYTF. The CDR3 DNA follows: TGCGCCAGCAGCTCACGTTTTACCGGACCGCTGGGCAATGGCTACACCTTC.